These 11 T cell receptor beta chains originate from one sample sequenced in a study of cytomegalovirus exposure and HLA in healthy donors. The PCR made use of 60 Vbeta and 13 Jbeta primers. Only in-frame clones appear in the TCRdb table, and some are missing; sequencing was by immunoSEQ multiplex PCR. In the table there are about 190,000 clones, around four fifths of which are singletons. Sequencing input: PBMCs. These receptors all stem from a man aged 35 to 55 in good health and CMV-seropositive.

This clone was seen a few times. The chain is built from TRBV13 and TRBJ2-3; no clear D. This CDR3 region has 12 residues. V was clipped by 4 bases and J by 0 bases, with 2 bases between them. CDR1 and CDR2 (germline): PRHDT, FYEKMQ (reference sequence). In DNA, the CDR3 is TGTGCCAGCAGCTCTAGCACAGATACGCAGTATTTT. Translation gives CASSSSTDTQYF.

This chain joins TRBV4-3 and TRBJ2-3, with 7 bases fitting TRBD2. The CDR3 has 15 residues. Germline V lookup: CDR1 LGHNA, CDR2 YSLEER. The V segment lost 0 bases and the J segment 5 bases; nucleotides outside the gene matches: 5. The CDR3 DNA follows: TGCGCCAGCAGCCAAGACGGCGGGAGCGGAGATACGCAGTATTTT. Encoded protein: CASSQDGGSGDTQYF.

The J gene is TRBJ2-7, the V gene TRBV7-9; maybe TRBD1 (6 bases). This CDR3 has 14 residues. The V gene lost 5 bases and the J gene lost 0 bases, with 11 bases spanning the gap. The V gene's germline CDR1 is SEHNR and CDR2 FQNEAQ (reference sequence). In nucleotides, the CDR3 is TGTGCCAGCAGCCCCAGACAGGACTCCTACGAGCAGTACTTC. This translates into CASSPRQDSYEQYF.

The genes are TRBV28 and TRBJ2-4, with 7 positions matching TRBD1. With 1 base clipped from V and 0 bases from J, the junction kept 6 bases outside the gene matches. This CDR3 comprises 17 residues. CDR1 is MDHEN and CDR2 is SYDVKM in the germline V gene. The CDR3 sequence: CASSLLGTARAKNIQYF. For the CDR3, the DNA is TGTGCCAGCAGTTTATTGGGGACAGCTAGAGCCAAAAACATTCAGTACTTC.

V gene TRBV19 combines with J gene TRBJ2-7, with TRBD2 matching 10 bases. Germline CDR1 is LNHDA and CDR2 is SQIVND (reference sequence). Losses at the gene ends were 7 bases for V and 6 bases for J; bases not matched to a gene: 12. This CDR3 is built from 15 residues. The CDR3 here is CASIAKAGGPSEQYF. Here the CDR3 DNA reads TGTGCCAGTATCGCCAAAGCGGGAGGGCCTAGCGAGCAGTACTTC.

The chain uses TRBV18 and TRBJ1-2, with TRBD1 identical over 7 bases. Germline V CDR1 and CDR2: KGHSH, LQKENI. CDR3 length: 16 residues. The V segment lost 1 base and the J segment 6 bases; nucleotides outside the gene matches: 11. The CDR3 DNA reads TGTGCCAGCTCACCACAGCAGGGGGTACAGAATAATGGCTACACCTTC. Its protein is CASSPQQGVQNNGYTF.

This clone was seen a few times. J is TRBJ2-2 and V is TRBV4-1; 9 nucleotides align to TRBD1. Unmatched junction bases numbered 3, after V lost 1 base and J lost 6 bases. CDR3 length: 15 residues. Germline CDR1 is MGHRA and CDR2 is YSYEKL. The CDR3 coding sequence is TGCGCCAGCAGCCAAGCGGGACAGGGCGCCGGGGAGCTGTTTTTT. The encoded protein is CASSQAGQGAGELFF.

This chain joins TRBV7-6 and TRBJ2-3; D gene ambiguous. Germline CDR1 is SGHVS and CDR2 is FNYEAQ. V lost 5 bases and J lost 6, with 12 bases in between. CDR3 length: 13 residues. The CDR3 reads CASSPQMGDTQYF. The CDR3 DNA reads TGTGCCAGCAGCCCACAGATGGGTGATACGCAGTATTTT.

The chain employs TRBV5-1 and TRBJ2-5; TRBD2 agrees at 8 bases. The CDR3 runs 15 residues. Germline trimming cut 0 bases from V and 4 bases from J; bases unmatched to any gene: 5. CDR1 and CDR2 (germline): SGHRS, YFSETQ. Written as DNA, the CDR3 is TGCGCCAGCAGCTTGGAGCGTCTAGCGGGAGAGACCCAGTACTTC. It codes for CASSLERLAGETQYF. Filled out from reference TRBV5-1 and TRBJ2-5, the complete variable domain reads KAGVTQTPRYLIKTRGQQVTLSCSPISGHRSVSWYQQTPGQGLQFLFEYFSETQRNKGNFPGRFSGRQFSNSRSEMNVSTLELGDSALYLCASSLERLAGETQYFGPGTRLLVL.

The rearrangement uses TRBV5-5 and TRBJ2-3; a possible D gene is TRBD1 (5 bases). Germline-derived CDR1 and CDR2 are SGHKS and YYEKEE (reference sequence). Trimming left V 0 bases short and J 2 bases short, with 25 bases between. The CDR3 runs 20 residues. The DNA for the CDR3 is TGTGCCAGCAGCTTGGCCGGAAAAACAACTGGGGCGGAACCCACAGATACGCAGTATTTT. It encodes CASSLAGKTTGAEPTDTQYF.

This clone has a single count. V usage is TRBV7-2 and J usage is TRBJ2-7; perhaps TRBD1 as D (6 bases). Germline V gene data show CDR1 as SGHTA and CDR2 as FQGNSA. The V end was cut by 1 base, the J end by 2 bases, with 15 bases between. This CDR3 has 16 amino acids. The CDR3 region has the DNA TGTGCCAGCAGCTTAGGAACAGGGATAAAGGCCTACGAGCAGTACTTC. This gives the protein CASSLGTGIKAYEQYF. Supplemented by reference TRBV7-2 and TRBJ2-7, the full variable domain reads GAGVSQSPSNKVTEKGKDVELRCDPISGHTALYWYRQSLGQGLEFLIYFQGNSAPDKSGLPSDRFSAERTGGSVSTLTIQRTQQEDSAVYLCASSLGTGIKAYEQYFGPGTRLTVT.